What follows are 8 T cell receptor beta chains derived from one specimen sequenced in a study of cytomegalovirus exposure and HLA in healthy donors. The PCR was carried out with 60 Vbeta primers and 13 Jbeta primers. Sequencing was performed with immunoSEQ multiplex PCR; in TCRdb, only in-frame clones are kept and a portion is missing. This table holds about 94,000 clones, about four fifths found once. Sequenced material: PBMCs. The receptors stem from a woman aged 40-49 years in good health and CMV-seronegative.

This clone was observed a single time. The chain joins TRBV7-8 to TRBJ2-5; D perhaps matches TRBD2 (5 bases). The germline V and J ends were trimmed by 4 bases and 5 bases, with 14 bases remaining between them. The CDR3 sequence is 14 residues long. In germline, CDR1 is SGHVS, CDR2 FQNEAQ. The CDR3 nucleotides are TGTGCCAGCAGCTCGAGGAGTAGCGAGGAGACCCAGTACTTC. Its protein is CASSSRSSEETQYF.

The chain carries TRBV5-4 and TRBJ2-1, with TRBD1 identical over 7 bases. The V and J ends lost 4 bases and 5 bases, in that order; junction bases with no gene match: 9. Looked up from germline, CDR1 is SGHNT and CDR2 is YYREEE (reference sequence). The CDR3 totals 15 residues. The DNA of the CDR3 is TGTGCCAGCAGCCGCCGACAGGGATTACACAATGAGCAGTTCTTC. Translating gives CASSRRQGLHNEQFF.

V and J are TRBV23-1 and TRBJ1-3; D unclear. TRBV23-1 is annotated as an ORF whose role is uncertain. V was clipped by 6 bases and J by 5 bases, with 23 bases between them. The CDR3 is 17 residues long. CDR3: CASRPALRGGGRNTIYF. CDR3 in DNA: TGCGCCAGCAGACCCGCCCTCCGAGGAGGAGGCCGAAACACCATATATTTT.

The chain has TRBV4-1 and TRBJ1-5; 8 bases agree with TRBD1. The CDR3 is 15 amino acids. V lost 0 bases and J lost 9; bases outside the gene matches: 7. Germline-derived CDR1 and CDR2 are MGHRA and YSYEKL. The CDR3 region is CASSQDPGGVTPQHF. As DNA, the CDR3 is TGCGCCAGCAGCCAAGATCCAGGGGGCGTTACGCCCCAGCATTTT.

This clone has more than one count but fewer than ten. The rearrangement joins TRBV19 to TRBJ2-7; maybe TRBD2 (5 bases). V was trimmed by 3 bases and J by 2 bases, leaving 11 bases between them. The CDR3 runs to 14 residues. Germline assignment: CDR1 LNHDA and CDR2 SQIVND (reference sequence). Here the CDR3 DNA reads TGTGCCAGTAGTATGGGGAGTTTGGCCTACGAGCAGTACTTC. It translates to CASSMGSLAYEQYF.

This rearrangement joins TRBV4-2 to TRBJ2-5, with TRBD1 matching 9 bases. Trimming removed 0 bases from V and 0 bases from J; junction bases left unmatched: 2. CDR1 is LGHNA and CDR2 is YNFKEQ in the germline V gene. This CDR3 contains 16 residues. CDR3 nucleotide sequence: TGTGCCAGCAGCCAAGAGACAGGGGGGTACCAAGAGACCCAGTACTTC. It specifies CASSQETGGYQETQYF.

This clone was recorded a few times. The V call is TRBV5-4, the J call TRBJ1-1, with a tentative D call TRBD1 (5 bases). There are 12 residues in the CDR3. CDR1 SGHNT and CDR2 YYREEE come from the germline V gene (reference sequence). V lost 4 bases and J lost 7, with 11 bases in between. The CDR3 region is CASSLLGGEAFF. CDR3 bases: TGTGCCAGCAGCCTGTTGGGGGGTGAAGCTTTCTTT.

The CDR3 DNA is TGTGCCAGCAGTTTAAGGGGGACAGGGAACCAAGAGACCCAGTACTTC. It codes for CASSLRGTGNQETQYF. The chain uses TRBV27 and TRBJ2-5, with TRBD1 identical over 9 bases. Germline assignment: CDR1 MNHEY and CDR2 SMNVEV (reference sequence). V gave up 2 bases and J gave up 0 bases; unmatched junction bases: 4. This CDR3 comprises 16 residues.